This entry concerns a single TCR beta chain. Its specificity is not known. The CDR3 has 15 amino acids. V lost 0 bases to trimming and J lost 2 bases, with 11 bases between them. The germline V gene has CDR1 SGHRS and CDR2 YFSETQ. These data come from a study of OX40 agonist ivuxolimab in advanced cancers. Study at large: Given to patients was ivuxolimab, an agonistic anti-OX40 (CD134) antibody.

The protocol was immunoSEQ multiplex PCR, while the TCRdb copy is restricted to in-frame clones and leaves out a portion. This table holds some 50,000 clones, approximately 85% found once. Study-level findings and limits: On average, CD8+ T cells showed a greater number of expanded clones than CD4+.

Here the sequenced sample was CD4+ or CD8+ T cells sorted from blood, taken in a trial of the OX40 agonist ivuxolimab. The rearrangement links TRBV5-1 to TRBJ2-5, with a tentative D call TRBD1 (5 bases). The clonotype was recovered from an adult with an advanced solid tumor such as melanoma, head and neck, liver or kidney cancer. CDR3 sequence: CASSLARGRQETQYF. CDR3 DNA: TGCGCCAGCAGCTTGGCAAGGGGCCGGCAAGAGACCCAGTACTTC.